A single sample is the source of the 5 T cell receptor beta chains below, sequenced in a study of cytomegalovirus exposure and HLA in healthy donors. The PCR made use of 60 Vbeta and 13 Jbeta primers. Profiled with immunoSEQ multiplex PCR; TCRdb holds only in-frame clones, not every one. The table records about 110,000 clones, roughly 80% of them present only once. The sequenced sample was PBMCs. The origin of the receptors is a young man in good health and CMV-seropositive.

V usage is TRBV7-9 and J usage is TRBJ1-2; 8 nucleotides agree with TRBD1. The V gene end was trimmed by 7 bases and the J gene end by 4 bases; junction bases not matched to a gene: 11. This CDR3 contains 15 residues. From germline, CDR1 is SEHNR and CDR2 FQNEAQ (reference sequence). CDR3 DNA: TGTGCCAGCATCCCGCCGGGACAGGTGACCTATGGCTACACCTTC. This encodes CASIPPGQVTYGYTF.

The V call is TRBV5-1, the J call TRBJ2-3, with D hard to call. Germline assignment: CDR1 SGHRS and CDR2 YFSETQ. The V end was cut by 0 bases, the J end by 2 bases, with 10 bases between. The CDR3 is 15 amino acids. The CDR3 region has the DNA TGCGCCAGCAGCTTGGTTGTCAGATACACAGATACGCAGTATTTT. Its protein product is CASSLVVRYTDTQYF.

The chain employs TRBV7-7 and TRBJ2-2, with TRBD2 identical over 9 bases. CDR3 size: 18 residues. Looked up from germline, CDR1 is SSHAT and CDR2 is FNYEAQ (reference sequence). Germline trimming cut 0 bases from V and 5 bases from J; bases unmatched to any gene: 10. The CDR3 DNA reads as TGTGCCAGCAGCTTAGCGGCGACTAGCGGAGGGGGGACCGGGGAGCTGTTTTTT. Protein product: CASSLAATSGGGTGELFF.

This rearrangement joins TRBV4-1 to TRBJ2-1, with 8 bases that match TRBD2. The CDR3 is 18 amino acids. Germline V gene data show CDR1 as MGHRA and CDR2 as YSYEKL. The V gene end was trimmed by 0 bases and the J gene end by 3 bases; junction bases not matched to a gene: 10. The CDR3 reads CASSQDRRGEAIYNEQFF. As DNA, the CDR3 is TGCGCCAGCAGCCAAGATCGGCGGGGGGAGGCTATCTACAATGAGCAGTTCTTC.

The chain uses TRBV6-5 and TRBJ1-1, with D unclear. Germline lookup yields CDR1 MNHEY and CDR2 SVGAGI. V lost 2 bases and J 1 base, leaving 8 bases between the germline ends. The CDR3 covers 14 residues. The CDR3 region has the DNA TGTGCCAGCAGTTACCACACAGCGAACACTGAAGCTTTCTTT. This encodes CASSYHTANTEAFF.